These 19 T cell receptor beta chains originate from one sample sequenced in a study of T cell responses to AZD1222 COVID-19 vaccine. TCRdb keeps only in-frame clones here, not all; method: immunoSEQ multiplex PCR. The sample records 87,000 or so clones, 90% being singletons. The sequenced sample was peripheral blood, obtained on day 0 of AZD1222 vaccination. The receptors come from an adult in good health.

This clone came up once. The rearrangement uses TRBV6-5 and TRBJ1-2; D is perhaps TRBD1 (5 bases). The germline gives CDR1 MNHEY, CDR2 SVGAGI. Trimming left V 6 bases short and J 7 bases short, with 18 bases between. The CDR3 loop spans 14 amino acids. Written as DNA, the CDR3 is TGTGCCAGCAGCCCCGGAGGGGCAGGACCTGGCTACACCTTC. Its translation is CASSPGGAGPGYTF.

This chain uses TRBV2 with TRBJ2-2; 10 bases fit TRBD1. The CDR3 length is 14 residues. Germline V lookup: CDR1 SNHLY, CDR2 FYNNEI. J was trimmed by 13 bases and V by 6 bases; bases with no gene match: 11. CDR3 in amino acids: CASRETGGVGALFF. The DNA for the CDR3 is TGTGCCAGCAGGGAGACAGGGGGCGTGGGCGCGCTGTTTTTT.

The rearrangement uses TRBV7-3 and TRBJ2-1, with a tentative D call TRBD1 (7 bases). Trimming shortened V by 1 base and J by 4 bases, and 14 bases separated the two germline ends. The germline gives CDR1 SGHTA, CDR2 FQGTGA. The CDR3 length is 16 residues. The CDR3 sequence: CASSLSPTGRYNEQFF. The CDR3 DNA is TGTGCCAGCAGCTTAAGCCCGACAGGGAGGTACAATGAGCAGTTCTTC.

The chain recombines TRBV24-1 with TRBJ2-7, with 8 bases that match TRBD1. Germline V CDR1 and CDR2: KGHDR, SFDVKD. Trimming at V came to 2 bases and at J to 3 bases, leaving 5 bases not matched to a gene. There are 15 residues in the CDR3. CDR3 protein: CATSDSYGQGYEQYF. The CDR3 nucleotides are TGTGCCACCAGTGATTCTTACGGACAGGGCTACGAGCAGTACTTC.

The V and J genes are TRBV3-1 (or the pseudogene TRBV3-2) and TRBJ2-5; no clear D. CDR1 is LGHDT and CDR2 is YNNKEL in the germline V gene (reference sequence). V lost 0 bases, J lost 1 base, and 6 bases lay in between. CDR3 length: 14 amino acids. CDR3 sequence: CASSQEGFQETQYF. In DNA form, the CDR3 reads TGTGCCAGCAGCCAAGAGGGGTTCCAAGAGACCCAGTACTTC.

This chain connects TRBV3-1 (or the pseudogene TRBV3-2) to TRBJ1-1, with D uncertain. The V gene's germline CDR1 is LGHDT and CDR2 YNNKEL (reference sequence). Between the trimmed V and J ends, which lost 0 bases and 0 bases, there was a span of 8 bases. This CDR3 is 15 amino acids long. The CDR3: CASSQEGWLNTEAFF. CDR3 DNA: TGTGCCAGCAGCCAAGAGGGTTGGTTGAACACTGAAGCTTTCTTT.

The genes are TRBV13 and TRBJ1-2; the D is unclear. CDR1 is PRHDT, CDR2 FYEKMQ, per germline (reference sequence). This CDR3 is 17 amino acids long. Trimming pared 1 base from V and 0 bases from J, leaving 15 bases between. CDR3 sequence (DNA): TGTGCCAGCAGCTTAGTGGGCAGCCGTACAACTAACTATGGCTACACCTTC. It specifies CASSLVGSRTTNYGYTF.

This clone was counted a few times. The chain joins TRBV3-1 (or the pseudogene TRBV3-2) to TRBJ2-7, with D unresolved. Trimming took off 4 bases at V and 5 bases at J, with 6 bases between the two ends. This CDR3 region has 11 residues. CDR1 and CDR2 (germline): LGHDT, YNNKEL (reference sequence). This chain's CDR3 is CASSRLNEQYF. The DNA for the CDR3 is TGTGCCAGCAGCCGGCTAAACGAGCAGTACTTC.

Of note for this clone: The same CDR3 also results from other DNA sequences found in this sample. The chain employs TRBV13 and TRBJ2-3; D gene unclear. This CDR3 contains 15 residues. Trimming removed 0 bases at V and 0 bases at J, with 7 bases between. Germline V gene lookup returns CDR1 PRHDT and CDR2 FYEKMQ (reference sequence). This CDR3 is CASSLGSSSTDTQYF. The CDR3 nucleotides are TGTGCCAGCAGCTTAGGTTCTTCTAGCACAGATACGCAGTATTTT.

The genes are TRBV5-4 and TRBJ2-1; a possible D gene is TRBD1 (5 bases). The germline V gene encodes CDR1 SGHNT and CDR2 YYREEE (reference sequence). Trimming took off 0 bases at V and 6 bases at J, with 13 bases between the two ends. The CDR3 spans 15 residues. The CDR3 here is CASSLGQRNSNEQFF. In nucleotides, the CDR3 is TGTGCCAGCAGCTTGGGACAGAGAAATAGCAATGAGCAGTTCTTC.

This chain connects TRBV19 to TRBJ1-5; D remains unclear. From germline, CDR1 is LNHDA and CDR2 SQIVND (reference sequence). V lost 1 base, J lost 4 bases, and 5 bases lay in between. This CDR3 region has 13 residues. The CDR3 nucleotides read TGTGCCAGTAGTATAGCCCGGAATCAGCCCCAGCATTTT. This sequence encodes CASSIARNQPQHF.

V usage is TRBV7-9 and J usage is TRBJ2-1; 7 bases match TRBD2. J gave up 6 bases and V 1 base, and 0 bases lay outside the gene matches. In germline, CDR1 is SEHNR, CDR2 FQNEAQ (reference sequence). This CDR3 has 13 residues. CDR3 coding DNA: TGTGCCAGCAGCTTAGTAGCGGGCAATGAGCAGTTCTTC. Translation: CASSLVAGNEQFF.

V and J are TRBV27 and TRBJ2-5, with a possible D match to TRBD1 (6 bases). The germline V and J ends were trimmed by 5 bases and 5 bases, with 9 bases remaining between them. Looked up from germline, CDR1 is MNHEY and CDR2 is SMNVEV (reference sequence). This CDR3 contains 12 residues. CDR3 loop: CASSMQGETQYF. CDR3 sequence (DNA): TGTGCCAGCAGTATGCAGGGGGAGACCCAGTACTTC.

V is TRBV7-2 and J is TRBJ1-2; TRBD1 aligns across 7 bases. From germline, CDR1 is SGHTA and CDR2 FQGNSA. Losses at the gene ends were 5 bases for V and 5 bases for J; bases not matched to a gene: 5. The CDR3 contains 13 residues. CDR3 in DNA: TGTGCCAGCAGCCTCACAGGGGATTATGGCTACACCTTC. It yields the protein CASSLTGDYGYTF. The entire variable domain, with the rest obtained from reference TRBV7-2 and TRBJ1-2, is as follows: GAGVSQSPSNKVTEKGKDVELRCDPISGHTALYWYRQSLGQGLEFLIYFQGNSAPDKSGLPSDRFSAERTGGSVSTLTIQRTQQEDSAVYLCASSLTGDYGYTFGSGTRLTVV.

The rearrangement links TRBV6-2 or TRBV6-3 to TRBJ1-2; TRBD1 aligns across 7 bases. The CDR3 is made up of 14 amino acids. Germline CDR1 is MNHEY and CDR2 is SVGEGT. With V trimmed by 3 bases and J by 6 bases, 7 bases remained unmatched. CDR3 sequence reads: CASSYWGQTDGYTF. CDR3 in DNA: TGTGCCAGCAGTTATTGGGGACAGACCGATGGCTACACCTTC.

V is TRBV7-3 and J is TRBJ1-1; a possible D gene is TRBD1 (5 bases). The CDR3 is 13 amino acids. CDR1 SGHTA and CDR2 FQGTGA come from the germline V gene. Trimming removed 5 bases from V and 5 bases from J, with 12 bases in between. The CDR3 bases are TGTGCCAGCAGCCCTCAGGGTAGGACTGAAGCTTTCTTT. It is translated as CASSPQGRTEAFF.

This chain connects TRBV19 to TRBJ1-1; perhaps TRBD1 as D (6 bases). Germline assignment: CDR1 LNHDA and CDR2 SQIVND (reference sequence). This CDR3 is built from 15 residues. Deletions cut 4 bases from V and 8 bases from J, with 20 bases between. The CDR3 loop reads CASSTRGELKGEAFF. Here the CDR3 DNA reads TGTGCCAGTAGTACAAGGGGGGAACTCAAGGGGGAAGCTTTCTTT.

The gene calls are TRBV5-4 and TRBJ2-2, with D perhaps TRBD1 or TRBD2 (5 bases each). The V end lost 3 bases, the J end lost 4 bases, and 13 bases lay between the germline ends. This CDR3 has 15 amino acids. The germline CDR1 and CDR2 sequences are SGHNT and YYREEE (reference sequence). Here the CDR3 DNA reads TGTGCCAGCAGCTGGGACGGGGTGAGCACCGGGGAGCTGTTTTTT. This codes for CASSWDGVSTGELFF. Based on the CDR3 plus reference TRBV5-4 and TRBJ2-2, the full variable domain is ETGVTQSPTHLIKTRGQQVTLRCSSQSGHNTVSWYQQALGQGPQFIFQYYREEENGRGNFPPRFSGLQFPNYSSELNVNALELDDSALYLCASSWDGVSTGELFFGEGSRLTVL.

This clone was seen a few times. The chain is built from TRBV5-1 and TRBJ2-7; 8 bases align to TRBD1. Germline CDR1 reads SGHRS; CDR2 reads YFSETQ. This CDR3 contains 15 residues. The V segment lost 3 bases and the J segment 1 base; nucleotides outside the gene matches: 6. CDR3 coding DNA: TGCGCCAGCAGCTCTATTGGACAGGGATCCTACGAGCAGTACTTC. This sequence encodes CASSSIGQGSYEQYF.